Listed below are T cell receptor beta chains from one sample, sequenced in a study of blood T cell repertoires in COVID-19. Sequencing was performed with immunoSEQ multiplex PCR; in TCRdb, only in-frame clones are kept and a portion is missing. The data hold some 180,000 clones, with 84% observed a single time. Sequencing was carried out using peripheral blood. These TCRs come from a human donor in a cohort sampled during active COVID-19. The CDR3 runs from the conserved cysteine through the conserved F or W. Fields, in order: V gene, clone size, J gene, D gene, CDR3 protein, CDR3 DNA. The D gene is left open where the match is weak. Size is stated for part of the rows, as once, few or many counts, or as a class when the clone is expanded.

TRBV4-1,once,TRBJ2-6,NA,CASTSGLGSGANVLTF,TGCGCCAGCACAAGCGGTCTCGGTTCTGGGGCCAACGTCCTGACTTTC
TRBV5-4,NA,TRBJ1-3,TRBD1,CASSQAGGLAGNTIYF,TGTGCCAGCAGCCAGGCAGGGGGGTTAGCTGGAAACACCATATATTTT
TRBV9,NA,TRBJ2-2,NA,CASSVSSGELFF,TGTGCCAGCAGCGTTTCTTCCGGGGAGCTGTTTTTT
TRBV5-4,NA,TRBJ2-1,TRBD2,CASSLGGSGGNEQFF,TGTGCCAGCAGCTTGGGCGGGAGTGGGGGAAATGAGCAGTTCTTC
TRBV29-1,NA,TRBJ1-1,NA,CSVGGQLNTEAFF,TGCAGCGTTGGCGGACAGCTGAACACTGAAGCTTTCTTT
TRBV19,NA,TRBJ2-3,TRBD2,CASKGLAAADTQYF,TGTGCCAGTAAGGGACTAGCGGCGGCAGATACGCAGTATTTT
TRBV2,NA,TRBJ2-5,NA,CASSETRWYQETQYF,TGTGCCAGCAGTGAAACTAGGTGGTACCAAGAGACCCAGTACTTC
TRBV7-9,NA,TRBJ1-1,NA,CASSSKIARGGGTEAFF,TGTGCCAGCAGCTCCAAAATAGCAAGGGGAGGCGGCACTGAAGCTTTCTTT
TRBV28,NA,TRBJ1-2,NA,CASSLLSGNYGYTF,TGTGCCAGCAGTTTACTGAGTGGTAACTATGGCTACACCTTC
TRBV2,NA,TRBJ2-7,TRBD1,CASSESRGWEQYF,TGTGCCAGCAGTGAGAGCAGGGGGTGGGAGCAGTACTTC